The next 27 T cell receptor beta chains were all read from a single sample in a study of blood T cell repertoires in COVID-19. Some clones are missing from TCRdb's copy, which holds only in-frame ones; the method was immunoSEQ multiplex PCR. The table records 70,000 or so clones, around three quarters of them present only once. The sample consisted of peripheral blood. These receptors came from a man aged 55 to 70 with acute or convalescent COVID-19.

The chain recombines TRBV3-1 (or the pseudogene TRBV3-2) with TRBJ1-4; 10 bases agree with TRBD1. There are 14 residues in the CDR3. V gave up 4 bases and J gave up 8 bases; unmatched junction bases: 4. Germline V gene data show CDR1 as LGHDT and CDR2 as YNNKEL (reference sequence). CDR3 sequence (DNA): TGTGCCAGCAGCCCGGACAGGGGGGGGGAAAAACTGTTTTTT. Its protein is CASSPDRGGEKLFF.

The chain carries TRBV3-1 (or the pseudogene TRBV3-2) and TRBJ2-5, with TRBD1 matching 7 bases. The CDR3 loop spans 17 amino acids. CDR1 LGHDT and CDR2 YNNKEL come from the germline V gene (reference sequence). V lost 1 base to trimming and J lost 3 bases; unmatched junction nucleotides: 11. The DNA for the CDR3 is TGTGCCAGCAGCCAAGGGCGGGCGACAGGGCGGGAAGAGACCCAGTACTTC. Its protein is CASSQGRATGREETQYF.

V is TRBV7-2 and J is TRBJ2-2; no clear D. Trimming took off 2 bases at V and 2 bases at J, with 12 bases between the two ends. CDR1 and CDR2 (germline): SGHTA, FQGNSA. The CDR3 is made up of 16 amino acids. The CDR3 DNA sequence: TGTGCCAGCAGCTTATTTTCTAGTGGTAACACCGGGGAGCTGTTTTTT. It encodes CASSLFSSGNTGELFF.

This rearrangement joins TRBV28 to TRBJ1-2; 7 nucleotides match TRBD1. The CDR3 spans 15 residues. Germline trimming cut 6 bases from V and 7 bases from J; bases unmatched to any gene: 14. From germline, CDR1 is MDHEN and CDR2 SYDVKM. CDR3 sequence (DNA): TGTGCCAGCAGGACGTTAGGGACAGCAGTTCGTGGCTACACCTTC. Its protein product is CASRTLGTAVRGYTF.

CDR3 sequence reads: CASSKDTDNQPQHF. The CDR3 nucleotides are TGTGCCAGCAGTAAGGACACAGACAATCAGCCCCAGCATTTT. The J gene is TRBJ1-5, the V gene TRBV6-5, with D maybe TRBD1 (5 bases). In germline, CDR1 is MNHEY, CDR2 SVGAGI. The CDR3 has 14 residues. Trimming pared 5 bases from V and 3 bases from J, leaving 11 bases between.

V and J are TRBV19 and TRBJ1-5, with D tentatively TRBD1 (5 bases). The CDR3 runs to 16 residues. The V end lost 7 bases, the J end lost 0 bases, and 16 bases lay between the germline ends. Per germline, CDR1 LNHDA and CDR2 SQIVND (reference sequence). DNA of the CDR3: TGTGCCAGTAAGACCTCGACAGCGTATAGCAATCAGCCCCAGCATTTT. Its translation: CASKTSTAYSNQPQHF.

This chain uses TRBV4-2 with TRBJ1-1; D ambiguous. Looked up from germline, CDR1 is LGHNA and CDR2 is YNFKEQ. This CDR3 region has 16 residues. V was trimmed by 3 bases and J by 0 bases, leaving 14 bases between them. The CDR3 here is CASSHASTQVNTEAFF. The CDR3 DNA follows: TGTGCCAGCAGCCATGCATCCACTCAAGTGAACACTGAAGCTTTCTTT.

This clone was observed once. The chain joins TRBV18 to TRBJ1-2, with 10 bases matching TRBD1. CDR3 length: 17 residues. Germline lookup yields CDR1 KGHSH and CDR2 LQKENI. With V trimmed by 2 bases and J by 6 bases, 12 bases remained unmatched. The CDR3 protein is CASSPTGTGDMGDGYTF. The CDR3 bases are TGTGCCAGCTCACCAACCGGGACAGGGGATATGGGGGATGGCTACACCTTC.

This sequence joins TRBV30 and TRBJ2-3; 9 bases match TRBD1. J was trimmed by 3 bases and V by 7 bases; bases with no gene match: 2. Germline V gene sequence: CDR1 GTSNPN, CDR2 SVGIG (reference sequence). The CDR3 length is 12 residues. CDR3 nucleotide sequence: TGTGCCTTCGGGACAGGGACAGATACGCAGTATTTT. Encoded protein: CAFGTGTDTQYF.

V and J are TRBV19 and TRBJ1-2, with TRBD1 identical over 7 bases. The CDR3 runs 16 residues. Germline V gives CDR1 LNHDA, CDR2 SQIVND (reference sequence). V dropped 4 bases and J dropped 6; count of bases not matched to a gene: 14. Here the CDR3 reads CASSKAPRRGPNGYTF. CDR3 nucleotide sequence: TGTGCCAGTAGTAAAGCCCCCAGGAGGGGGCCCAATGGCTACACCTTC.

This chain links TRBV12-3 or TRBV12-4 with TRBJ1-3; 8 bases are shared with TRBD1. The CDR3 extends over 13 amino acids. With 7 bases clipped from V and 5 bases from J, the junction kept 4 bases outside the gene matches. The CDR3 sequence is CASNRGFRNTIYF. The CDR3 DNA is TGTGCCAGCAACAGGGGGTTTAGAAACACCATATATTTT.

This sequence joins TRBV29-1 and TRBJ1-1; D is perhaps TRBD1 (6 bases). V shed 5 bases and J shed 5 bases, with 18 bases lying between them. Germline CDR1 is SQVTM and CDR2 is ANQGSEA. This CDR3 has 14 amino acids. The CDR3 spells CSVSPGGRGTEAFF. The CDR3, as DNA: TGCAGCGTTAGCCCTGGGGGGAGGGGGACTGAAGCTTTCTTT.

The chain employs TRBV4-3 and TRBJ2-3; 13 positions agree with TRBD2. This CDR3 spans 18 amino acids. Germline trimming cut 0 bases from V and 4 bases from J; bases unmatched to any gene: 7. The V gene's germline CDR1 is LGHNA and CDR2 YSLEER. The CDR3 loop reads CASSQEPRTSGGADTQYF. The CDR3 bases are TGCGCCAGCAGCCAAGAACCCAGAACTAGCGGGGGGGCAGATACGCAGTATTTT.

The V gene is TRBV12-5, the J gene TRBJ2-5, with D perhaps matching TRBD1 (6 bases). The CDR3 spans 14 residues. The germline V and J ends were trimmed by 2 bases and 5 bases, with 12 bases remaining between them. CDR1 is LGHNT and CDR2 is FRNRAP in the germline V gene. The CDR3 spells CASGLTGWGETQYF. As DNA, the CDR3 is TGTGCTAGTGGTTTGACAGGGTGGGGGGAGACCCAGTACTTC.

J is TRBJ1-6 and V is TRBV9; no clear D gene. Germline V gene sequence: CDR1 SGDLS, CDR2 YYNGEE. The V gene lost 0 bases and the J gene lost 6 bases, with 10 bases spanning the gap. The CDR3 spans 15 residues. CDR3 nucleotides: TGTGCCAGCAGCGTAGACAGCTTAAGTAATTCACCCCTCCACTTT. The encoded protein is CASSVDSLSNSPLHF.

In its sample, this clone was seen once. The V call is TRBV3-1 (or the pseudogene TRBV3-2), the J call TRBJ2-1, with 8 bases aligning to TRBD2. This CDR3 contains 17 residues. J was trimmed by 0 bases and V by 4 bases; bases with no gene match: 8. Germline values: CDR1 LGHDT, CDR2 YNNKEL (reference sequence). The CDR3 sequence: CASSLLGGGSSYNEQFF. CDR3 DNA sequence: TGTGCCAGCAGCCTACTCGGGGGGGGTAGCTCCTACAATGAGCAGTTCTTC.

This chain joins TRBV3-1 (or the pseudogene TRBV3-2) and TRBJ1-2; 7 nucleotides align to TRBD1. CDR3 length equals 14 residues. V lost 6 bases to trimming and J lost 7 bases; unmatched junction nucleotides: 11. In germline, CDR1 is LGHDT, CDR2 YNNKEL (reference sequence). CDR3 nucleotide sequence: TGTGCCAGCAGGAAAAGACAGGGTTTAGGTGGCTACACCTTC. Amino acid sequence: CASRKRQGLGGYTF.

The gene calls are TRBV19 and TRBJ1-4; TRBD1 aligns across 10 bases. This CDR3 is built from 20 residues. The trim removed 5 bases at V and 8 bases at J, leaving 23 bases unmatched. Looked up from germline, CDR1 is LNHDA and CDR2 is SQIVND (reference sequence). CDR3 loop: CASSPRDRGDWSRGREKLFF. Here the CDR3 DNA reads TGTGCCAGTAGTCCCCGGGACAGGGGTGACTGGAGTCGAGGGCGGGAAAAACTGTTTTTT. Variable domain in full (rest from reference TRBV19 and TRBJ1-4): DGGITQSPKYLFRKEGQNVTLSCEQNLNHDAMYWYRQDPGQGLRLIYYSQIVNDFQKGDIAEGYSVSREKKESFPLTVTSAQKNPTAFYLCASSPRDRGDWSRGREKLFFGSGTQLSVL.

The rearrangement links TRBV5-5 to TRBJ2-3; D is unclear. Trimming took 0 bases from V and 1 from J, leaving 12 bases between them. In germline, CDR1 is SGHKS, CDR2 YYEKEE (reference sequence). The CDR3 extends over 16 amino acids. CDR3 in DNA: TGTGCCAGCAGCTTGGTAGTAAGCTCCGGCACAGATACGCAGTATTTT. Protein sequence: CASSLVVSSGTDTQYF.

This chain joins TRBV15 and TRBJ1-4, with D hard to call. This CDR3 region has 16 residues. The germline CDR1 and CDR2 sequences are LNHNV and YYDKDF (reference sequence). Trimming stripped 5 bases from V and 7 bases from J, with 20 bases between. CDR3 nucleotide sequence: TGTGCCACCAGCCCACCTGTCGGGGAAATAAGTGAAAAACTGTTTTTT. This gives the protein CATSPPVGEISEKLFF.

V is TRBV6-5 and J is TRBJ1-5, with 9 bases lining up with TRBD1. V gave up 10 bases and J gave up 3 bases; unmatched junction bases: 7. Looked up from germline, CDR1 is MNHEY and CDR2 is SVGAGI. CDR3 size: 14 residues. CDR3 DNA sequence: TGTGCCACCAGGGGGACAGGGAACAATCAGCCCCAGCATTTT. It specifies CATRGTGNNQPQHF.

In its sample, this clone was seen a few times. V is TRBV9 and J is TRBJ1-2, with TRBD1 as a possible D gene (6 bases). The germline V gene has CDR1 SGDLS and CDR2 YYNGEE. CDR3 length equals 14 residues. V was shortened by 4 bases and J by 2 bases, with 12 bases between the two germline ends. In nucleotides, the CDR3 is TGTGCCAGCAGCCTTCGACAGGAGAACTATGGCTACACCTTC. Amino acid sequence: CASSLRQENYGYTF.

J is TRBJ2-6 and V is TRBV4-3, with D perhaps TRBD1 (6 bases). Per germline, CDR1 LGHNA and CDR2 YSLEER. V lost 3 bases, J lost 2 bases, and 14 bases lay in between. The length of the CDR3 is 17 residues. The CDR3 DNA follows: TGCGCCAGCAGCCAGTGGCCACAGGGAACTGGGGCCAACGTCCTGACTTTC. Translation gives CASSQWPQGTGANVLTF.

The chain joins TRBV9 to TRBJ1-2; D possibly corresponds to TRBD1 (6 bases). Per the germline V gene, CDR1 is SGDLS and CDR2 is YYNGEE. The CDR3 is 16 amino acids. V lost 0 bases, J lost 8 bases, and 20 bases lay in between. In DNA, the CDR3 is TGTGCCAGCAGCGTAGACGGGGGGCTAACTTCTCGGGGCTACACCTTC. This gives the protein CASSVDGGLTSRGYTF.

In its sample, this clone was seen once. The V call is TRBV9, the J call TRBJ2-3; 12 bases fit TRBD2. The CDR3 has 15 residues. V shed 3 bases, J shed 3 bases, and the junction held 2 bases outside the gene matches. Germline assignment: CDR1 SGDLS and CDR2 YYNGEE. This CDR3 is CASSALAGGTDTQYF. The CDR3 DNA sequence: TGTGCCAGCAGCGCACTAGCGGGGGGTACAGATACGCAGTATTTT.

This clone is judged medium-sized (0.01 to 0.1%). The genes are TRBV14 and TRBJ2-1; 9 nucleotides agree with TRBD1. This CDR3 comprises 16 residues. V was clipped by 2 bases and J by 5 bases; unmatched bases: 7. Germline CDR1 reads SGHDN; CDR2 reads FVKESK. The CDR3 loop is CASSQLPGQGDNEQFF. CDR3 DNA: TGTGCCAGCAGCCAACTACCGGGACAGGGCGACAATGAGCAGTTCTTC.

The gene calls are TRBV7-9 and TRBJ1-6; D is uncertain. V shed 0 bases and J shed 6 bases, with 9 bases lying between them. Germline CDR1 reads SEHNR; CDR2 reads FQNEAQ (reference sequence). CDR3 size: 15 residues. The CDR3 here is CASSLAGQRNSPLHF. CDR3 bases: TGTGCCAGCAGCTTAGCTGGCCAGCGTAATTCACCCCTCCACTTT. Based on the CDR3 plus reference TRBV7-9 and TRBJ1-6, the full variable domain is DTGVSQNPRHKITKRGQNVTFRCDPISEHNRLYWYRQTLGQGPEFLTYFQNEAQLEKSRLLSDRFSAERPKGSFSTLEIQRTEQGDSAMYLCASSLAGQRNSPLHFGNGTRLTVT.